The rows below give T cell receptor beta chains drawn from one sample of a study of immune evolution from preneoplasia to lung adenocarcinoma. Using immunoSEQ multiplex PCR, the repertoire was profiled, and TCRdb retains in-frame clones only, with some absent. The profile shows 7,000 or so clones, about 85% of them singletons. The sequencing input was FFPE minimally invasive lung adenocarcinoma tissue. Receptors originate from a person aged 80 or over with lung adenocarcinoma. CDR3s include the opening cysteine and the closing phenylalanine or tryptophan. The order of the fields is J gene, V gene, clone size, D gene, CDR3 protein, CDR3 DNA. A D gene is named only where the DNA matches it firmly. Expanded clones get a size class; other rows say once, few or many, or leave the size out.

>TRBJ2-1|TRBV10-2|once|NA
CASRFTGLYNEQFF
TGCGCCAGCAGGTTTACGGGACTTTACAATGAGCAGTTCTTC
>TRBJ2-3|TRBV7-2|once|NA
CASSGTPTDTQYF
TGTGCCAGCAGCGGGACTCCAACGGATACGCAGTATTTT
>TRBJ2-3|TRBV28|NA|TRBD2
CASSTSGTSGYLTQYF
TGTGCCAGCAGTACCTCCGGGACTAGCGGGTATTTGACGCAGTATTTT
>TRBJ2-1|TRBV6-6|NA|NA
CASSYPPPGLGEQFF
TGTGCCAGCAGTTACCCGCCTCCAGGGCTTGGAGAGCAGTTCTTC
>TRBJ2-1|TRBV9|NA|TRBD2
CASTTLAGGSEQFF
TGTGCCAGCACCACCCTTGCGGGGGGGAGTGAGCAGTTCTTC
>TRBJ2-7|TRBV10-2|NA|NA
CASTDTGGTTYEQYF
TGCGCCAGCACTGACACTGGCGGAACCACCTACGAGCAGTACTTC
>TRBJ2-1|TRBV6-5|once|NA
CASSYSRVLANNEQFF
TGTGCCAGCAGTTACTCTAGGGTGCTGGCCAACAATGAGCAGTTCTTC
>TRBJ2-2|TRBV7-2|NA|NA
CASSLLSSRISNTGELFF
TGTGCCAGCAGCTTACTCTCCTCTCGGATCTCGAACACCGGGGAGCTGTTTTTT
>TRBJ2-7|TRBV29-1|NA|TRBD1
CSVPAGTGFDEQYF
TGCAGCGTCCCAGCCGGGACAGGGTTTGACGAGCAGTACTTC
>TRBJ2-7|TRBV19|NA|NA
CATQDSFLYEQYF
TGTGCCACACAGGACTCGTTCCTCTACGAGCAGTACTTC
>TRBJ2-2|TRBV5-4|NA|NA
CASSWNTGELFF
TGTGCCAGCAGCTGGAACACCGGGGAGCTGTTTTTT
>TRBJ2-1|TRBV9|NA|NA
CASSSTGVGGPYNEQFF
TGTGCCAGCAGCTCCACCGGCGTGGGGGGCCCCTACAATGAGCAGTTCTTC
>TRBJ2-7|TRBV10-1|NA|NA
CASSDNKGGGEQYF
TGCGCCAGCAGTGATAATAAAGGAGGGGGGGAGCAGTACTTC
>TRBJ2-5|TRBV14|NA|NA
CASSQEGGKQETQYF
TGTGCCAGCAGCCAAGAAGGCGGGAAGCAAGAGACCCAGTACTTC
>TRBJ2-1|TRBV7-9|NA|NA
CASRSDWENEQFF
TGTGCCAGCAGGTCGGACTGGGAGAATGAGCAGTTCTTC
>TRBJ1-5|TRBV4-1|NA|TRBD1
CASSQASGQGMSNQPQHF
TGCGCCAGCAGCCAAGCGTCGGGACAGGGGATGAGCAATCAGCCCCAGCATTTT
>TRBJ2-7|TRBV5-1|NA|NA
CASSLDFMSSYEQYF
TGCGCCAGCAGCTTGGATTTTATGAGCTCCTACGAGCAGTACTTC
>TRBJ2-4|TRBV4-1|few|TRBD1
CASSQRRQGEDKNIQYF
TGCGCCAGCAGCCAGAGGAGACAGGGGGAGGACAAAAACATTCAGTACTTC
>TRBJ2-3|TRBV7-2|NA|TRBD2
CASSPGGGNADTQYF
TGTGCCAGCAGCCCCGGGGGAGGGAATGCAGATACGCAGTATTTT
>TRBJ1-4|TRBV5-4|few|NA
CASSLTRGGSTNEKLFF
TGTGCCAGCAGCTTAACCAGGGGAGGCTCAACTAATGAAAAACTGTTTTTT
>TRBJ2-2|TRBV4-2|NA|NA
CASSPGRGELFF
TGTGCCAGCAGCCCCGGCCGCGGGGAGCTGTTTTTT
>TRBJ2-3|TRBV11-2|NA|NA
CASSFGVQDTQYF
TGTGCCAGCAGCTTTGGGGTCCAGGATACGCAGTATTTT
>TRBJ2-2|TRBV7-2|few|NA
CASSRVNTGELFF
TGTGCCAGCAGCCGCGTCAACACCGGGGAGCTGTTTTTT
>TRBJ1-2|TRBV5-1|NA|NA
CASSPRTALYGYTF
TGCGCCAGCAGCCCACGGACGGCCCTCTATGGCTACACCTTC
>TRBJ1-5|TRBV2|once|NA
CASSPTGGSNQPQHF
TGTGCCAGCAGTCCAACAGGAGGTAGCAATCAGCCCCAGCATTTT
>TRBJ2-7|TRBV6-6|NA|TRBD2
CASSRLAIYEQYF
TGTGCCAGCAGTAGACTAGCGATCTACGAGCAGTACTTC
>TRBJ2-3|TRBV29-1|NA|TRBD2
CSVWEGERTDTQYF
TGCAGCGTTTGGGAGGGAGAGCGCACAGATACGCAGTATTTT
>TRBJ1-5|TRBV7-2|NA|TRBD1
CASSLNDRGPPYQPQHF
TGTGCCAGCAGCTTAAACGACAGGGGACCACCCTATCAGCCCCAGCATTTT
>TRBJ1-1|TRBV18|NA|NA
CASSPMRSEAFF
TGTGCCAGCTCACCCATGAGGTCTGAAGCTTTCTTT
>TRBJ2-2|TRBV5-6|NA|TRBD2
CASSSGLGLPQELFF
TGTGCCAGCAGCTCGGGACTAGGGCTCCCACAGGAGCTGTTTTTT
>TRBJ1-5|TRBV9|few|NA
CASSERDGGFGQPQHF
TGTGCCAGCAGCGAGAGGGACGGCGGTTTCGGTCAGCCCCAGCATTTT
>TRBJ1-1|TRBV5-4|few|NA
CASSSEGRGTEAFF
TGTGCCAGCAGCTCGGAGGGCAGGGGCACTGAAGCTTTCTTT
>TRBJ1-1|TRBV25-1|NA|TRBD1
CASRGQLNTEAFF
TGTGCCAGCAGGGGACAGTTGAACACTGAAGCTTTCTTT
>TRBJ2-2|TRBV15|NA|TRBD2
CATSRGRLAGRSGELFF
TGTGCCACCAGCAGGGGACGACTAGCGGGGAGATCCGGGGAGCTGTTTTTT
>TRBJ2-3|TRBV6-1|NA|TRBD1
CASQRDRGTDTQYF
TGTGCCAGCCAACGGGACAGGGGCACAGATACGCAGTATTTT
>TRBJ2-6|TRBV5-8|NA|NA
CASSFGANVLTF
TGTGCCAGCAGCTTCGGGGCCAACGTCCTGACTTTC
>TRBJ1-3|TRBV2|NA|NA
CASRYSQGTGNTIYF
TGTGCCAGCAGATATTCTCAGGGAACCGGAAACACCATATATTTT
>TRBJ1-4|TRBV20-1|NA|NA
CSAFYSEKLFF
TGCAGTGCTTTCTATTCTGAAAAACTGTTTTTT
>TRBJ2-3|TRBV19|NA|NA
CASSMQGGDTQYF
TGTGCCAGTAGTATGCAGGGGGGAGATACGCAGTATTTT
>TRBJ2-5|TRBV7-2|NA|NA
CASSFSGVGETQYF
TGTGCCAGCAGCTTTTCGGGGGTCGGGGAGACCCAGTACTTC
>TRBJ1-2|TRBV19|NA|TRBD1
CASSAKDRAYAGGYTF
TGTGCCAGTAGTGCCAAAGACAGGGCCTATGCTGGTGGCTACACCTTC
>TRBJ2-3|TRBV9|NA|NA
CASSAGTYSTDTQYF
TGTGCCAGCAGCGCCGGGACGTATAGCACAGATACGCAGTATTTT
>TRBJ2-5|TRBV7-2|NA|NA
CASSLGLEQETQYF
TGTGCCAGCAGCTTAGGACTGGAACAAGAGACCCAGTACTTC
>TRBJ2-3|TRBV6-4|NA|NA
CASSGQGGTDTQYF
TGTGCCAGCAGTGGACAGGGAGGTACAGATACGCAGTATTTT
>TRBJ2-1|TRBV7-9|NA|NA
CASSLGTGPYNEQFF
TGTGCCAGCAGCTTAGGAACAGGCCCTTACAATGAGCAGTTCTTC
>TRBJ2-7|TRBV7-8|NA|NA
CASSLGTITYEQYF
TGTGCCAGCAGCTTAGGGACTATAACCTACGAGCAGTACTTC
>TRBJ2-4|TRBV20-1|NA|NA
CSAGPKNIQYF
TGCAGTGCTGGACCCAAAAACATTCAGTACTTC
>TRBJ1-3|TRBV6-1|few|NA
CASSEATSRSSGNTIYF
TGTGCCAGCAGTGAAGCGACTAGCAGGAGCTCTGGAAACACCATATATTTT
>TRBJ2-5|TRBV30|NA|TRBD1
CAWSALRGQGGAETQYF
TGTGCCTGGAGTGCCCTCAGGGGACAGGGTGGCGCAGAGACCCAGTACTTC
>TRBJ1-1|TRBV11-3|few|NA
CASSFGTATEAFF
TGTGCCAGCAGCTTCGGAACAGCCACTGAAGCTTTCTTT
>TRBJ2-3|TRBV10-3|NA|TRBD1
CAIKERLLGGVDTQYF
TGTGCCATCAAGGAGAGGTTGCTAGGGGGCGTAGATACGCAGTATTTT
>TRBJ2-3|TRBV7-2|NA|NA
CASRPDSATQYF
TGTGCCAGCAGGCCCGACTCAGCCACGCAGTATTTT
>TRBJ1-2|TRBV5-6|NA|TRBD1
CASSWDRGLVGYTF
TGTGCCAGCAGCTGGGACAGGGGGCTGGTTGGCTACACCTTC
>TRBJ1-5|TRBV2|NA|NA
CASSAGGVNQPQHF
TGTGCCAGCAGTGCTGGGGGGGTGAATCAGCCCCAGCATTTT
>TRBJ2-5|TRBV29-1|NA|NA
CSGMGRSDGETQYF
TGCAGCGGGATGGGTCGGTCTGACGGAGAGACCCAGTACTTC